These 16 T cell receptor beta chains came from one sample sequenced in a study of blood T cell repertoires in COVID-19. Only in-frame clones appear in the TCRdb table, and some are missing; sequencing was by immunoSEQ multiplex PCR. The repertoire holds around 230,000 clones, 88% seen once, with roughly 0.69% in the top ten. The sequenced material came from peripheral blood. The receptors come from a man between 35 and 55 years old with acute or convalescent COVID-19.

The V and J genes are TRBV13 and TRBJ1-6; 8 nucleotides align to TRBD1. The V and J ends lost 5 bases and 5 bases, in that order; junction bases with no gene match: 5. Per germline, CDR1 PRHDT and CDR2 FYEKMQ (reference sequence). This CDR3 is built from 15 residues. The CDR3 bases are TGTGCCAGCAGCCCCGGACAGGGTCATAATTCACCCCTCCACTTT. It yields the protein CASSPGQGHNSPLHF.

The chain is built from TRBV27 and TRBJ2-3; 8 nucleotides align to TRBD2. The CDR3 is 15 residues long. The junction had 3 bases not matched to a gene; V was cut back by 3 bases and J by 1 base. Germline-derived CDR1 and CDR2 are MNHEY and SMNVEV (reference sequence). Written as DNA, the CDR3 is TGTGCCAGCAGTTTGGCTAGCGGGCGCACAGATACGCAGTATTTT. The encoded protein is CASSLASGRTDTQYF.

V and J are TRBV7-2 and TRBJ2-7, with 10 bases fitting TRBD2. V was clipped by 4 bases and J by 2 bases; unmatched bases: 5. This CDR3 has 15 residues. The germline CDR1 and CDR2 sequences are SGHTA and FQGNSA. The CDR3 loop is CASSSLAGGPYEQYF. The CDR3 bases are TGTGCCAGCAGCTCTTTAGCGGGGGGCCCCTACGAGCAGTACTTC.

The CDR3 here is CASSTGTGDQPQHF. In DNA, the CDR3 is TGTGCCAGCAGTACCGGGACAGGGGATCAGCCCCAGCATTTT. J is TRBJ1-5 and V is TRBV6-6, with 10 bases identical to TRBD1. V was pared by 5 bases and J by 5 bases, with 3 bases of the junction left unmatched. The CDR3 covers 14 residues. Germline-derived CDR1 and CDR2 are MNHNY and SVGAGI (reference sequence).

This chain connects TRBV28 to TRBJ1-1; D gene ambiguous. The V gene lost 1 base and the J gene lost 4 bases, with 4 bases spanning the gap. The germline V gene has CDR1 MDHEN and CDR2 SYDVKM. The CDR3 runs 12 residues. The CDR3 DNA reads as TGTGCCAGCAGTTTATATAGCACTGAAGCTTTCTTT. Translated: CASSLYSTEAFF.

The chain combines TRBV2 with TRBJ1-6; D is undetermined. V dropped 4 bases and J dropped 6 bases, with 16 bases sitting between them. The CDR3 contains 16 residues. Germline CDR1 is SNHLY and CDR2 is FYNNEI. The DNA of the CDR3 is TGTGCCAGCAGTGGATCGGCAGGAGGACTTAATTCACCCCTCCACTTT. This gives the protein CASSGSAGGLNSPLHF.

This clone showed up just once. This chain links TRBV6-6 with TRBJ1-3; the match to TRBD1 covers 8 bases. The CDR3 loop spans 17 amino acids. V gave up 5 bases and J gave up 4 bases; unmatched junction bases: 13. Germline V gene lookup returns CDR1 MNHNY and CDR2 SVGAGI (reference sequence). The CDR3: CASSLQSGGQMGNTIYF. The DNA for the CDR3 is TGTGCCAGCAGTCTTCAATCAGGGGGCCAAATGGGAAACACCATATATTTT.

The rearrangement uses TRBV4-1 and TRBJ1-5; no clear D gene. Germline lookup yields CDR1 MGHRA and CDR2 YSYEKL. V was trimmed by 0 bases and J by 5 bases, leaving 14 bases between them. The CDR3 totals 16 residues. Here the CDR3 DNA reads TGCGCCAGCAGCCAAGATTTCGGCGGGGTCTATCAGCCCCAGCATTTT. Translating it yields CASSQDFGGVYQPQHF.

The chain links TRBV20-1 to TRBJ1-3, with 7 bases aligning to TRBD1. In germline, CDR1 is DFQATT, CDR2 SNEGSKA (reference sequence). The CDR3 spans 14 residues. V lost 3 bases, J lost 3 bases, and 5 bases stayed unmatched. As DNA, the CDR3 is TGCAGTGCTAGTGCGACAGGGCTTGGAAACACCATATATTTT. Its protein product is CSASATGLGNTIYF.

The genes are TRBV7-6 and TRBJ2-7; tentative D call: TRBD2 (7 bases). V was trimmed by 3 bases and J by 5 bases, leaving 23 bases between them. Looked up from germline, CDR1 is SGHVS and CDR2 is FNYEAQ. The CDR3 extends over 17 amino acids. CDR3 protein: CASSFGWGRESSHEQYF. CDR3 nucleotides: TGTGCCAGCAGCTTTGGATGGGGGCGGGAGTCCAGCCACGAGCAGTACTTC.

J is TRBJ2-5 and V is TRBV7-9; 8 bases are a match to TRBD2. The CDR3 has 15 residues. CDR1 SEHNR and CDR2 FQNEAQ come from the germline V gene (reference sequence). V shed 4 bases and J 4 bases; nucleotides not matched to a gene: 8. The CDR3 nucleotides are TGTGCCAGCAGCTCCTCGGGGACTAGTTCAGAGACCCAGTACTTC. As protein: CASSSSGTSSETQYF.

Only one count was recorded for this clone. The chain links TRBV19 to TRBJ2-7, with D perhaps matching TRBD2 (6 bases). The CDR3 runs 13 residues. Between the trimmed V and J ends, which lost 5 bases and 6 bases, there was a span of 14 bases. Per germline, CDR1 LNHDA and CDR2 SQIVND (reference sequence). The CDR3 DNA follows: TGTGCCAGTAGTTCCCAGGGACTCTCCGAGCAGTACTTC. Translation gives CASSSQGLSEQYF.

This clone has a single count. The chain has TRBV15 and TRBJ2-7; 7 bases align to TRBD1. Germline V gene data show CDR1 as LNHNV and CDR2 as YYDKDF (reference sequence). The CDR3 loop spans 16 amino acids. The trim removed 1 base at V and 7 bases at J, leaving 13 bases unmatched. DNA of the CDR3: TGTGCCACCAGCAGAGGTCGGAGACAGGGTGGGGTGGAGCAGTACTTC. Translating it yields CATSRGRRQGGVEQYF. The full variable domain, completed using reference TRBV15 and TRBJ2-7, is DAMVIQNPRYQVTQFGKPVTLSCSQTLNHNVMYWYQQKSSQAPKLLFHYYDKDFNNEADTPDNFQSRRPNTSFCFLDIRSPGLGDTAMYLCATSRGRRQGGVEQYFGPGTRLTVT.

V gene TRBV19 combines with J gene TRBJ2-2; 11 bases line up with TRBD2. This CDR3 region has 21 residues. J lost 3 bases, V lost 0 bases, and 15 bases had no gene match. CDR1 is LNHDA, CDR2 SQIVND, per germline (reference sequence). CDR3 nucleotides: TGTGCCAGTAGTATAGATCGACGGGGTAGCGGGAGGGCCCGGTACACCGGGGAGCTGTTTTTT. This encodes CASSIDRRGSGRARYTGELFF. Based on the CDR3 plus reference TRBV19 and TRBJ2-2, the full variable domain is DGGITQSPKYLFRKEGQNVTLSCEQNLNHDAMYWYRQDPGQGLRLIYYSQIVNDFQKGDIAEGYSVSREKKESFPLTVTSAQKNPTAFYLCASSIDRRGSGRARYTGELFFGEGSRLTVL.

This rearrangement joins TRBV24-1 to TRBJ2-6; D may be TRBD1 (6 bases). CDR3 length: 18 amino acids. V gave up 4 bases and J gave up 2 bases, with 17 bases separating them. Per the germline V gene, CDR1 is KGHDR and CDR2 is SFDVKD. CDR3 bases: TGTGCCACCAGTGACGGGCGACAGGCGGGCACTGGGGCCAACGTCCTGACTTTC. The encoded protein is CATSDGRQAGTGANVLTF.

This clone was seen a handful of times. The CDR3 loop reads CASRQQGRNEQFF. DNA for the CDR3: TGTGCCAGCAGGCAACAGGGTCGGAATGAGCAGTTCTTC. This chain connects TRBV6-5 to TRBJ2-1; TRBD1 might be the D (6 bases). Trimming stripped 6 bases from V and 7 bases from J, with 13 bases between. CDR3 length: 13 amino acids. Germline values: CDR1 MNHEY, CDR2 SVGAGI.